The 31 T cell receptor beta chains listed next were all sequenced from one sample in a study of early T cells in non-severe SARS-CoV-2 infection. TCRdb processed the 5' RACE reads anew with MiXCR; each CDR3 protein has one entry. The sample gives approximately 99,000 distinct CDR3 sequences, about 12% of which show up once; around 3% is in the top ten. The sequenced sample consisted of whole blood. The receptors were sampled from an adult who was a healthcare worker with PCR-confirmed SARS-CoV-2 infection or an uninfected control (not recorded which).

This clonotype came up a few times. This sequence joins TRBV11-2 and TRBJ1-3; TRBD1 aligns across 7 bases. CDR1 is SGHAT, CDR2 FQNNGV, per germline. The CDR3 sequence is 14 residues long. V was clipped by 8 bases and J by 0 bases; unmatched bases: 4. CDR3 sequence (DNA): TGTGCCAGCCGCGGGGACAGCTCTGGAAACACCATATATTTT. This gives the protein CASRGDSSGNTIYF.

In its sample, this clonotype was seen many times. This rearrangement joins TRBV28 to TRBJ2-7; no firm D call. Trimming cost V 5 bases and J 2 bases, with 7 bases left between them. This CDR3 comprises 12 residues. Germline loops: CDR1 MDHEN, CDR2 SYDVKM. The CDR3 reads CASSLTPYEQYF. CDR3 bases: TGTGCCAGCAGTCTCACACCCTACGAGCAGTACTTC.

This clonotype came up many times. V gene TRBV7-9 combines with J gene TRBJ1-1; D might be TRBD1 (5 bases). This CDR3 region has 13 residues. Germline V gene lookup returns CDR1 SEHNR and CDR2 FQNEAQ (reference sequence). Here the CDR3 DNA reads TGTGCGAGCCATCTGGGGGTCGACACTGAAGCTTTCTTT. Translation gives CASHLGVDTEAFF.

DNA for the CDR3: TGTGCCAGCAGTGCTAGCGGGAGGGGGAACATTCAGTACTTC. This encodes CASSASGRGNIQYF. V is TRBV12-3 or TRBV12-4 and J is TRBJ2-4, with 12 bases lining up with TRBD2. CDR3 length: 14 residues. V shed 5 bases and J 7 bases; nucleotides not matched to a gene: 3.

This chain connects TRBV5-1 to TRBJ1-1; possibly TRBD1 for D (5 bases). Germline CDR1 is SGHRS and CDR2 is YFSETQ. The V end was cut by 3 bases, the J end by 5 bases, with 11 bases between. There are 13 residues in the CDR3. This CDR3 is CASSWEGQTEAFF. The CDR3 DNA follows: TGCGCCAGCAGCTGGGAGGGGCAGACTGAAGCTTTCTTT.

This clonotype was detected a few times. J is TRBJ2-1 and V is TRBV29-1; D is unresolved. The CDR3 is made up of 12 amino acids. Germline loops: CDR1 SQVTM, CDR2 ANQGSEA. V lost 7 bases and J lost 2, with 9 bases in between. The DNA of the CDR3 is TGCAGCGGGCGCGCTGCCTACAATGAGCAGTTCTTC. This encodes CSGRAAYNEQFF.

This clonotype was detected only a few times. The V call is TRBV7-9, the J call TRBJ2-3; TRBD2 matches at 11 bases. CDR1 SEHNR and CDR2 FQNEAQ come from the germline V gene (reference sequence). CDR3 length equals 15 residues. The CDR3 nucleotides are TGTGCTAGTACTAGCGGGAGTATCGTCGCAGATACGCAGTATTTT. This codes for CASTSGSIVADTQYF.

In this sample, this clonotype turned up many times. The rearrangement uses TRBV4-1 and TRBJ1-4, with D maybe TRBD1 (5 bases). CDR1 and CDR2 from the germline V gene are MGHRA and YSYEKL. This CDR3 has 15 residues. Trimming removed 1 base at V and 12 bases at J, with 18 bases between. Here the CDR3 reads CASSQGHGDAQELFF. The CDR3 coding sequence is TGCGCCAGCAGCCAAGGCCATGGGGACGCCCAGGAACTGTTTTTT.

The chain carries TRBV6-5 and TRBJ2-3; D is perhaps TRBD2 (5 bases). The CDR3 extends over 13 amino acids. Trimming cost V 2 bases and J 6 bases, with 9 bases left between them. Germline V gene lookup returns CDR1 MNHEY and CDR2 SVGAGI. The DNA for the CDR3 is TGTGCCAGCAGTTACGAGGGAAGGGATACGCAGTATTTT. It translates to CASSYEGRDTQYF.

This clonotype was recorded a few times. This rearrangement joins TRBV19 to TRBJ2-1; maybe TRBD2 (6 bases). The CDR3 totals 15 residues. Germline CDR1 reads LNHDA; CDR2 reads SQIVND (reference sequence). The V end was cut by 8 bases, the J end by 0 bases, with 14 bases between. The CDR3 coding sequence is TGTGCCAGTTCACTCCTAGCGATCTCCTACAATGAGCAGTTCTTC. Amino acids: CASSLLAISYNEQFF. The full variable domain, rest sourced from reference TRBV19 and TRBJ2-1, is DGGITQSPKYLFRKEGQNVTLSCEQNLNHDAMYWYRQDPGQGLRLIYYSQIVNDFQKGDIAEGYSVSREKKESFPLTVTSAQKNPTAFYLCASSLLAISYNEQFFGPGTRLTVL.

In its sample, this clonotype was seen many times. The CDR3 sequence: CSALGGGSYNEQFF. CDR3 bases: TGCAGCGCCCTGGGGGGAGGCTCCTACAATGAGCAGTTCTTC. The chain joins TRBV29-1 to TRBJ2-1; weak D call: TRBD2 (6 bases). Germline lookup yields CDR1 SQVTM and CDR2 ANQGSEA. V dropped 7 bases and J dropped 0 bases, with 13 bases sitting between them. This CDR3 region has 14 residues.

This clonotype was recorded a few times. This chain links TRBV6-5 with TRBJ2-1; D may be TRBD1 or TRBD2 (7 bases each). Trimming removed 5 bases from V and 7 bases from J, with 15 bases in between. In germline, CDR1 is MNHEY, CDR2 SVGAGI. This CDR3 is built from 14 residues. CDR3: CASSQGGGRNEQFF. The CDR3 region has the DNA TGTGCCAGCAGTCAGGGGGGGGGTCGAAATGAGCAGTTCTTC.

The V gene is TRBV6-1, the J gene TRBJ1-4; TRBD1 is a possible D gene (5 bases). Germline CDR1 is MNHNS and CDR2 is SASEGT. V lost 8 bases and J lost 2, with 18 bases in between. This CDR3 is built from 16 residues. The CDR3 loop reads CASWAGGKLTNEKLFF. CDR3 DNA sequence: TGTGCCAGCTGGGCGGGGGGAAAGCTGACTAATGAAAAACTGTTTTTT.

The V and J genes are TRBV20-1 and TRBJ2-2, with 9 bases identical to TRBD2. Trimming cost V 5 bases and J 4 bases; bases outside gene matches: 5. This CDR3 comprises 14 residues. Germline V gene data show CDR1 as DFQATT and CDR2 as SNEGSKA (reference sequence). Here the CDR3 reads CSARSGRITGELFF. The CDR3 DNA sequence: TGCAGTGCTCGGAGCGGGAGGATCACCGGGGAGCTGTTTTTT.

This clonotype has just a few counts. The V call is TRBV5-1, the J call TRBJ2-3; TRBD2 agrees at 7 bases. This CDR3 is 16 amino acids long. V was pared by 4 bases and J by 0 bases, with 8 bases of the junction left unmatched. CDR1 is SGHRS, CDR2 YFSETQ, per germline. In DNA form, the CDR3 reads TGCGCCAGCAGCGTGGGGGGGAGCGGAAGCACAGATACGCAGTATTTT. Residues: CASSVGGSGSTDTQYF.

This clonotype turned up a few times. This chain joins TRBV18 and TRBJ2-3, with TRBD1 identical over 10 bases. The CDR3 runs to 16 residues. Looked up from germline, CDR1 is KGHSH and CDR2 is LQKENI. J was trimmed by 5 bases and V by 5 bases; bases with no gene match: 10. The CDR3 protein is CASSTPGQGLLDTQYF. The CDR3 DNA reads TGTGCCAGCTCAACTCCGGGACAGGGGTTGTTAGATACGCAGTATTTT.

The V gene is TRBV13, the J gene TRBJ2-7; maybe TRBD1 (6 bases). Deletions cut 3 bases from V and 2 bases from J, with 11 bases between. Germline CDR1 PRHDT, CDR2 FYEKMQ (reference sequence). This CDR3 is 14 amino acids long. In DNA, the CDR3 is TGTGCCAGCAGCTTGGACAGCAGGACCTACGAGCAGTACTTC. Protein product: CASSLDSRTYEQYF.

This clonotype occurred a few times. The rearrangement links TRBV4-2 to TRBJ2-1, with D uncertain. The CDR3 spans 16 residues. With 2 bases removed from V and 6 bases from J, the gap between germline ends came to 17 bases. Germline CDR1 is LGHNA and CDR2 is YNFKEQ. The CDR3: CASSQQGPPTPNEQFF. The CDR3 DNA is TGTGCCAGCAGCCAACAAGGACCCCCGACCCCCAATGAGCAGTTCTTC.

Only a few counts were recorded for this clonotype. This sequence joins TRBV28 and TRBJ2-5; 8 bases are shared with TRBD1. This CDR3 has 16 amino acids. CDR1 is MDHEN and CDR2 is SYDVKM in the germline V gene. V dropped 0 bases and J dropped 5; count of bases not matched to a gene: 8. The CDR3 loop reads CASSLWAGGPTETQYF. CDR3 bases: TGTGCCAGCAGTTTATGGGCAGGGGGCCCCACGGAGACCCAGTACTTC.

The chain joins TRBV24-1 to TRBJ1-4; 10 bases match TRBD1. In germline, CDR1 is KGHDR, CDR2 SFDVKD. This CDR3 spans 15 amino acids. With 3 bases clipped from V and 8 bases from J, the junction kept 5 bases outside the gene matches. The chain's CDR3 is CATSDRGQGGEKLFF. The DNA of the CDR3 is TGTGCCACCAGTGATCGCGGACAGGGGGGAGAAAAACTGTTTTTT.

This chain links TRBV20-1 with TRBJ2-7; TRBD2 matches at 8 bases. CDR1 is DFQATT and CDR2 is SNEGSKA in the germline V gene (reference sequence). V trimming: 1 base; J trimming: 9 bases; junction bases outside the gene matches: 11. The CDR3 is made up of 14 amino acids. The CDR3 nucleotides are TGCAGTGCTAGAGCGCGGGGGGTAGGAGGTGGGCAGTACTTC. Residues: CSARARGVGGGQYF.

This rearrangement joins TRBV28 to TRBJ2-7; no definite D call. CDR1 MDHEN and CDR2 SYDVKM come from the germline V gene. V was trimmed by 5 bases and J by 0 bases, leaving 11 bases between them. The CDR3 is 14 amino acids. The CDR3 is CASSSPPVSYEQYF. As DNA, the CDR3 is TGTGCCAGCAGTAGCCCACCGGTCTCCTACGAGCAGTACTTC.

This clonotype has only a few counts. DNA of the CDR3: TGCAGCGTGAGGGGCGGGCTCTCTGGTTTCTCCTACGAGCAGTACTTC. Its translation: CSVRGGLSGFSYEQYF. The J gene is TRBJ2-7, the V gene TRBV29-1; D is tentatively TRBD1 or TRBD2 (5 bases each). Germline CDR1 SQVTM, CDR2 ANQGSEA. The V end was cut by 6 bases, the J end by 0 bases, with 21 bases between. The CDR3 is 16 amino acids.

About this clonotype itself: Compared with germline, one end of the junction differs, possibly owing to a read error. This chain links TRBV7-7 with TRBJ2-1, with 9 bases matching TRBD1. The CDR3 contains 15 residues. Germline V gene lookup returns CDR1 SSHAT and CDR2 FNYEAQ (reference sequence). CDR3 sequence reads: CASSPGTGLHNEQFF. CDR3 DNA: TGTGCTAGCAGCCCCGGGACAGGGCTTCACAATGAGCAGTTCTTC.

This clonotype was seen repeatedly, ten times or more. Written as DNA, the CDR3 is TGTGCCAGCAGTTTCGGACAGGACCCTGGAAACACCATATATTTT. It yields the protein CASSFGQDPGNTIYF. V usage is TRBV27 and J usage is TRBJ1-3, with 7 bases fitting TRBD1. The germline V gene encodes CDR1 MNHEY and CDR2 SMNVEV (reference sequence). The CDR3 is 15 residues long. V lost 3 bases to trimming and J lost 2 bases; unmatched junction nucleotides: 4.

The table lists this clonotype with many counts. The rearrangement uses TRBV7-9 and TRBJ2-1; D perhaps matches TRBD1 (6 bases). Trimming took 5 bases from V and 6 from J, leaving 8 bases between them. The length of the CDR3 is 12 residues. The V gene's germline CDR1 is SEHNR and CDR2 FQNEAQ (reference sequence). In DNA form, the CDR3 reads TGTGCCAGCAGCATACAGGGCAATGAGCAGTTCTTC. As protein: CASSIQGNEQFF.

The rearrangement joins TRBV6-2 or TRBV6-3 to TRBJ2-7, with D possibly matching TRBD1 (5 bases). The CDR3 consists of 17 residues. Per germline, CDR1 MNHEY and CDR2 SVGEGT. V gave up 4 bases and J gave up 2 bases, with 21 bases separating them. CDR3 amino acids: CASSLQQGRALTYEQYF. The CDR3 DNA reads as TGTGCCAGCAGTTTGCAGCAGGGCCGGGCGTTAACCTACGAGCAGTACTTC.

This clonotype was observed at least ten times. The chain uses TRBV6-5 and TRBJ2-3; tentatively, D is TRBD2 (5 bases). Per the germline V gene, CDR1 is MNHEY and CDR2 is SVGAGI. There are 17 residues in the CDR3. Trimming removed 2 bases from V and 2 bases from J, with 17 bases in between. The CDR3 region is CASSYTWPSSHTDTQYF. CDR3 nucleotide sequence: TGTGCCAGCAGTTACACGTGGCCTAGCAGTCACACAGATACGCAGTATTTT.

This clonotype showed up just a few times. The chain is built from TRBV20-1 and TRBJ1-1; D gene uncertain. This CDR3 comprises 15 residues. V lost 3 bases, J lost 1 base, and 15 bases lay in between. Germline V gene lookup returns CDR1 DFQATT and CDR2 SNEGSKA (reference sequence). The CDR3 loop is CSASPRGLRNTEAFF. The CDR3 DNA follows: TGCAGTGCTAGCCCTCGGGGTCTCAGGAACACTGAAGCTTTCTTT.

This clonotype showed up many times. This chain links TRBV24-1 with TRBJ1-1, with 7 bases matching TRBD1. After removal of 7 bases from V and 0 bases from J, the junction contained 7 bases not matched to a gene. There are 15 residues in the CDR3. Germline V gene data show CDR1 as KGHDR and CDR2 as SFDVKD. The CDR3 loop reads CATRARDSMNTEAFF. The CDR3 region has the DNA TGTGCCACCAGAGCCAGGGACAGTATGAACACTGAAGCTTTCTTT.

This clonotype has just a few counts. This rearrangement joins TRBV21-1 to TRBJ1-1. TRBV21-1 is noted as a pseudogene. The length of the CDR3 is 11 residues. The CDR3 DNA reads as TGTGCCAGCAGCAAGGGAACTGAAGCTTTCTTT. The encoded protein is CASSKGTEAFF.